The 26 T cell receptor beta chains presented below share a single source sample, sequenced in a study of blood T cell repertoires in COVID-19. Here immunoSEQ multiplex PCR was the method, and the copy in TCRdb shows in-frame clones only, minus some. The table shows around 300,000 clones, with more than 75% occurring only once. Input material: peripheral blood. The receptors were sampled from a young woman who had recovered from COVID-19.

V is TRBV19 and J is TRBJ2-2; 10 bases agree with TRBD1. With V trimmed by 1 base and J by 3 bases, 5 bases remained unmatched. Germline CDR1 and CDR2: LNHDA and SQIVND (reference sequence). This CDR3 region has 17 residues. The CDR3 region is CASSIASGTGDTGELFF. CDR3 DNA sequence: TGTGCCAGTAGTATAGCTTCCGGGACAGGGGACACCGGGGAGCTGTTTTTT.

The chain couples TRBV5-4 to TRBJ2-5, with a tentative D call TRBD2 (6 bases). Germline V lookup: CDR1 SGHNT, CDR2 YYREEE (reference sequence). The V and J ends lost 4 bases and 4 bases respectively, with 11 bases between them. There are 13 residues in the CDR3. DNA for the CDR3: TGTGCCAGCAGCCTTAGCGGCTCAGAGACCCAGTACTTC. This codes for CASSLSGSETQYF.

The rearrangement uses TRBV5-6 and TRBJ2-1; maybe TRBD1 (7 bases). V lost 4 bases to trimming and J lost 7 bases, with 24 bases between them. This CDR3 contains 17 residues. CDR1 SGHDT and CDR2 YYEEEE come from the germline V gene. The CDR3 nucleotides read TGTGCCAGCAGCGTCTCTCCGGGACAGCTAGGGGGGAATGAGCAGTTCTTC. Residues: CASSVSPGQLGGNEQFF. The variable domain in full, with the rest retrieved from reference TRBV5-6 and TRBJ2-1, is DAGVTQSPTHLIKTRGQQVTLRCSPKSGHDTVSWYQQALGQGPQFIFQYYEEEERQRGNFPDRFSGHQFPNYSSELNVNALLLGDSALYLCASSVSPGQLGGNEQFFGPGTRLTVL.

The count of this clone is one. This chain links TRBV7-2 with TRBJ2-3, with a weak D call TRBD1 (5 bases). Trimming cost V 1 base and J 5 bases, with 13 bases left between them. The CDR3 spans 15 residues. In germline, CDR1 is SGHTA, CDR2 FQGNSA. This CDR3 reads CASSLGSGPEDTQYF. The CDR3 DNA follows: TGTGCCAGCAGCTTAGGATCAGGGCCGGAAGATACGCAGTATTTT.

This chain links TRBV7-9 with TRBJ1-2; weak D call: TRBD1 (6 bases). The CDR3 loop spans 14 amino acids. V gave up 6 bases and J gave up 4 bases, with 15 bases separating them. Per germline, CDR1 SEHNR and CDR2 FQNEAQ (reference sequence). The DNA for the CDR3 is TGTGCCAGCAGTTCCTTACAGGGAAGCTATGGCTACACCTTC. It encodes CASSSLQGSYGYTF.

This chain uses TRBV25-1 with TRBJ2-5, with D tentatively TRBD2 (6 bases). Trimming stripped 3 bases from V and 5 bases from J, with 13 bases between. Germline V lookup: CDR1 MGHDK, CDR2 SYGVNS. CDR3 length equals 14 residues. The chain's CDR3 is CASSEPKGRETQYF. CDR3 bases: TGTGCCAGCAGTGAGCCAAAAGGGAGGGAGACCCAGTACTTC.

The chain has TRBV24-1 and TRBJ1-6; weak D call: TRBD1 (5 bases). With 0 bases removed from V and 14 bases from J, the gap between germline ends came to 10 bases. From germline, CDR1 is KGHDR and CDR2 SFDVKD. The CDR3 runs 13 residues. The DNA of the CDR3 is TGTGCCACCAGTGATTTGAGAGGAGGGGCCCTCCACTTT. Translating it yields CATSDLRGGALHF.

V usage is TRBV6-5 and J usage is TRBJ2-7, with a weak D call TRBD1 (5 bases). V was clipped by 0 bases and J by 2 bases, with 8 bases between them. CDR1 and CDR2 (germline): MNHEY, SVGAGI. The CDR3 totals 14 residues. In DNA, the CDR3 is TGTGCCAGCAGTTACTCGGACAAAGCCTACGAGCAGTACTTC. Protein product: CASSYSDKAYEQYF.

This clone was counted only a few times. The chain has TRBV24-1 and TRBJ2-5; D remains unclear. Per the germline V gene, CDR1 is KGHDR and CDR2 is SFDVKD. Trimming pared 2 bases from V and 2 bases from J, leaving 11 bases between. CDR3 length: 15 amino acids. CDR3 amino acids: CATSDSTWPQETQYF. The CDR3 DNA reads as TGTGCCACCAGTGATTCAACCTGGCCTCAAGAGACCCAGTACTTC.

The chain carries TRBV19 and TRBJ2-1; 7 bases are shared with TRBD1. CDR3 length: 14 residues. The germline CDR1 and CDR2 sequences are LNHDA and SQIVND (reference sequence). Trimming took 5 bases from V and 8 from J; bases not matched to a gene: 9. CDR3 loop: CASSPPTGIDEQFF. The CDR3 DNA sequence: TGTGCCAGTAGTCCTCCGACAGGGATCGATGAGCAGTTCTTC.

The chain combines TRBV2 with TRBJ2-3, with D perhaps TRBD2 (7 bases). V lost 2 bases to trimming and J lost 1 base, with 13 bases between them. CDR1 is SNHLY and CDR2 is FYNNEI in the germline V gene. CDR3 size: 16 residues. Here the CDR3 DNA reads TGTGCCAGCAGTGAACAGGGGAGGGGAGGCACAGATACGCAGTATTTT. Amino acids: CASSEQGRGGTDTQYF. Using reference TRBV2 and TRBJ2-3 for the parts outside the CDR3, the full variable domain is EPEVTQTPSHQVTQMGQEVILRCVPISNHLYFYWYRQILGQKVEFLVSFYNNEISEKSEIFDDQFSVERPDGSNFTLKIRSTKLEDSAMYFCASSEQGRGGTDTQYFGPGTRLTVL.

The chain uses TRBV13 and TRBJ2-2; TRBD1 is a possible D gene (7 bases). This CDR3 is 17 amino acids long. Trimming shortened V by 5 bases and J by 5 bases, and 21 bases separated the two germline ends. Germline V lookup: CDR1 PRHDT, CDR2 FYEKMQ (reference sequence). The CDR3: CASSAYGRGVVTGELFF. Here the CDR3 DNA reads TGTGCCAGCAGCGCGTATGGCAGGGGGGTAGTTACCGGGGAGCTGTTTTTT.

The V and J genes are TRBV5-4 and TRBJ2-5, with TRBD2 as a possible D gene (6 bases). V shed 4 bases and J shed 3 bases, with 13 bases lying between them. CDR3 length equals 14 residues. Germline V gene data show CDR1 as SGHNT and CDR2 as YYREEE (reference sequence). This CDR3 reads CASSPGLTKETQYF. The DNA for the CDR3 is TGTGCCAGCAGCCCGGGACTTACTAAAGAGACCCAGTACTTC.

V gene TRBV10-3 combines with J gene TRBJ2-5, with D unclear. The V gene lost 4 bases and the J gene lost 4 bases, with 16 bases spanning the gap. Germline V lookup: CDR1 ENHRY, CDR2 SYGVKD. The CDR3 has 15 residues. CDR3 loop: CAISGNRYSGETQYF. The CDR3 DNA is TGTGCCATCAGTGGGAATAGGTACAGTGGAGAGACCCAGTACTTC.

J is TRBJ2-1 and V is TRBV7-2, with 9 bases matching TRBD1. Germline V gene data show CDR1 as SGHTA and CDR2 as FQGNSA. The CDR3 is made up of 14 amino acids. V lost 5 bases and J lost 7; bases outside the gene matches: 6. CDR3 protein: CASSLQGAQNEQFF. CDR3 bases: TGTGCCAGCAGCCTACAGGGGGCGCAGAATGAGCAGTTCTTC.

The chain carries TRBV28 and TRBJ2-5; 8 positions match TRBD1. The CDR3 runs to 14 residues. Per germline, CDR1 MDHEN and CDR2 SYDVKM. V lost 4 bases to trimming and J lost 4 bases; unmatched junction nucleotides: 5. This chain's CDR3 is CASSSRTGTETQYF. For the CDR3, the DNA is TGTGCCAGCAGTTCCCGGACAGGGACAGAGACCCAGTACTTC.

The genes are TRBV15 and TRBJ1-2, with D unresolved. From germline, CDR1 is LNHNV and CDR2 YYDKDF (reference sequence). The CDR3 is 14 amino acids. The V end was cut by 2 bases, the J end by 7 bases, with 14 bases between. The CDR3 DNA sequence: TGTGCCACCAGCAGATGGTACTCCGATGTTGGCTACACCTTC. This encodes CATSRWYSDVGYTF.

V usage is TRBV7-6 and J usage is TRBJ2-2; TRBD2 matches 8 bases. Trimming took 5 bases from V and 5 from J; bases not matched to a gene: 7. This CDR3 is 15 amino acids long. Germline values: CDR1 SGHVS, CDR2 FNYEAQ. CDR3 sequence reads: CASSPGLGETGELFF. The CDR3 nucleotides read TGTGCCAGCAGCCCGGGACTAGGGGAAACCGGGGAGCTGTTTTTT.

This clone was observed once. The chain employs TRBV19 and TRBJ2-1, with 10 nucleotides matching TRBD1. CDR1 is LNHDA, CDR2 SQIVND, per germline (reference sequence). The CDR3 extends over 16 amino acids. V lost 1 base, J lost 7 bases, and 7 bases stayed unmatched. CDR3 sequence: CASSIVGTGVINEQFF. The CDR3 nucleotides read TGTGCCAGTAGTATAGTCGGGACAGGGGTGATTAATGAGCAGTTCTTC.

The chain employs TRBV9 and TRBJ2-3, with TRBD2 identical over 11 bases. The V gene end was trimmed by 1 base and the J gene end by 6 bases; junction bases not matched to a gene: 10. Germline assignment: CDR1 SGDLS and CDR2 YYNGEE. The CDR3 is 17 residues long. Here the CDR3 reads CASSVTPASGRSDTQYF. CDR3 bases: TGTGCCAGCAGCGTAACCCCCGCTAGCGGGAGGAGCGATACGCAGTATTTT.

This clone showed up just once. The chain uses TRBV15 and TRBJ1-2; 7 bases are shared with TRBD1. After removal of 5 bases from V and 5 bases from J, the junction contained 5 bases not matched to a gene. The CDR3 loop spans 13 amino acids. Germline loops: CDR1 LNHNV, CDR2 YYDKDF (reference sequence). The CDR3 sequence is CATSGGQKYGYTF. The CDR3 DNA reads TGTGCCACCAGCGGGGGACAGAAGTATGGCTACACCTTC.

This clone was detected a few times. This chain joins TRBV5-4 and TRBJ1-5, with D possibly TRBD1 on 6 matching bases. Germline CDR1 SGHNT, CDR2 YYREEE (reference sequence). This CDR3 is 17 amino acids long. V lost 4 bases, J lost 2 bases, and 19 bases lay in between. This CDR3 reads CASSETQGRPGNQPQHF. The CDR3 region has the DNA TGTGCCAGCAGCGAGACTCAGGGGCGACCGGGCAATCAGCCCCAGCATTTT.

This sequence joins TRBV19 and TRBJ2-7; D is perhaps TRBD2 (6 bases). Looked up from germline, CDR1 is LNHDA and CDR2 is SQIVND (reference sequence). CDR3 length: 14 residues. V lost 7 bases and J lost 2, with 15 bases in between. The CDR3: CASNDGGIPYEQYF. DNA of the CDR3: TGTGCCAGTAACGACGGAGGGATCCCCTACGAGCAGTACTTC.

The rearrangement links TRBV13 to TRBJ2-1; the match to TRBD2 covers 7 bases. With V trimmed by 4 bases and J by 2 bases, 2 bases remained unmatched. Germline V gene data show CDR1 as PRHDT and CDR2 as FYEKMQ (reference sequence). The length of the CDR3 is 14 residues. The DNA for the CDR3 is TGTGCCAGCAGCTACGGACTAGCCTACAATGAGCAGTTCTTC. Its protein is CASSYGLAYNEQFF.

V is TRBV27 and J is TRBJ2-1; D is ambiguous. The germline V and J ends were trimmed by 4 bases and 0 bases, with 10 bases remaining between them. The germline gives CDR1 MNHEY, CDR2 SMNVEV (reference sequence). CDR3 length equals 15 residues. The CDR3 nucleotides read TGTGCCAGCAGTTCTACAGAGAGCTCCTACAATGAGCAGTTCTTC. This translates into CASSSTESSYNEQFF.

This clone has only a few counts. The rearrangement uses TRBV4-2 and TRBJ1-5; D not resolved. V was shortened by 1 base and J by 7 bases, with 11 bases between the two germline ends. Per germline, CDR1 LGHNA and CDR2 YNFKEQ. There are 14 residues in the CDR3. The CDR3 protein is CASSQGSNVQPQHF. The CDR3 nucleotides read TGTGCCAGCAGCCAAGGCTCTAATGTGCAGCCCCAGCATTTT.